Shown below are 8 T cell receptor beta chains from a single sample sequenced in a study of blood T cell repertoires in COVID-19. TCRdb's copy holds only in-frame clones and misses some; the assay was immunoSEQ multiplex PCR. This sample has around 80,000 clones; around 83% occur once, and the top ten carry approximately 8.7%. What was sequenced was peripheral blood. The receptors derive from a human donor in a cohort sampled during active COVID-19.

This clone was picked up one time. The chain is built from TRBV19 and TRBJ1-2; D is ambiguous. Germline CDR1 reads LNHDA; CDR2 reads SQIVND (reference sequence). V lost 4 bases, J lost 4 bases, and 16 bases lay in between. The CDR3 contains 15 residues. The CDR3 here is CASSTDSEAAYGYTF. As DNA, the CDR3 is TGTGCCAGTAGTACTGACTCCGAAGCGGCCTATGGCTACACCTTC.

The CDR3 DNA reads TGTGCCAGCAGCTCAGGAGACAGGGCTGGGGCTGGGGCCAACGTCCTGACTTTC. Encoded protein: CASSSGDRAGAGANVLTF. The chain joins TRBV7-8 to TRBJ2-6, with 7 nucleotides matching TRBD1. Germline loops: CDR1 SGHVS, CDR2 FQNEAQ. V shed 4 bases and J 2 bases; nucleotides not matched to a gene: 11. CDR3 size: 18 residues.

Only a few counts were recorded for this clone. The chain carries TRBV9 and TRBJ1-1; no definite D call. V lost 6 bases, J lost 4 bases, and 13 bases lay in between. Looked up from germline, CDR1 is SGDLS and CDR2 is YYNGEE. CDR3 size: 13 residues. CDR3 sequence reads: CASNPRGSTEAFF. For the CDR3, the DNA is TGTGCCAGCAACCCCAGAGGGAGCACTGAAGCTTTCTTT.

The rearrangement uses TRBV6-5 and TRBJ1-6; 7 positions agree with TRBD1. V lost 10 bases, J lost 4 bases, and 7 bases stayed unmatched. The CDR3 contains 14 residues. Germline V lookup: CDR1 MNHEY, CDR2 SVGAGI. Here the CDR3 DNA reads TGTGCCACTCGACAGGGCTTATATAATTCACCCCTCCACTTT. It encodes CATRQGLYNSPLHF.

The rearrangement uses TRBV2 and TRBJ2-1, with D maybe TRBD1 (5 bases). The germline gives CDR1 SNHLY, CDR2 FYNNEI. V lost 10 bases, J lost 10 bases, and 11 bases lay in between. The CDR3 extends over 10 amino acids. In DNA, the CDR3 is TGTGCCATTTTTTGGACAGAGCAGTTCTTC. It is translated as CAIFWTEQFF.

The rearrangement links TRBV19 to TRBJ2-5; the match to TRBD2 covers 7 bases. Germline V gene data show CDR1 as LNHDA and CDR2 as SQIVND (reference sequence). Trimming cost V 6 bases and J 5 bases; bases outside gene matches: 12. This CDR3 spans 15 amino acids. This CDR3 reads CASSPGGLDSETQYF. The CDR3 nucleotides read TGTGCCAGTAGCCCGGGAGGACTAGATTCGGAGACCCAGTACTTC.

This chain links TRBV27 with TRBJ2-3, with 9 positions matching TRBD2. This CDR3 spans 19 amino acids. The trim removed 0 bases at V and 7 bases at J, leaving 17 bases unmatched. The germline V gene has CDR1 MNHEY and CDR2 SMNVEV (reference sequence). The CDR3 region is CASSLSISGRGGSGYTQYF. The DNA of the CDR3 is TGTGCCAGCAGTTTATCGATTAGTGGGCGGGGGGGATCAGGGTATACGCAGTATTTT.

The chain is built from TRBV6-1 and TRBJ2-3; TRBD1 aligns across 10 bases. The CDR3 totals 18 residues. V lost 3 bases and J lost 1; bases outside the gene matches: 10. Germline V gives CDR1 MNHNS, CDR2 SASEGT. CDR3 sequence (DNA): TGTGCCAGCAGTGACGGGACAGGGGCTCGAAGGGGCACAGATACGCAGTATTTT. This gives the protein CASSDGTGARRGTDTQYF.